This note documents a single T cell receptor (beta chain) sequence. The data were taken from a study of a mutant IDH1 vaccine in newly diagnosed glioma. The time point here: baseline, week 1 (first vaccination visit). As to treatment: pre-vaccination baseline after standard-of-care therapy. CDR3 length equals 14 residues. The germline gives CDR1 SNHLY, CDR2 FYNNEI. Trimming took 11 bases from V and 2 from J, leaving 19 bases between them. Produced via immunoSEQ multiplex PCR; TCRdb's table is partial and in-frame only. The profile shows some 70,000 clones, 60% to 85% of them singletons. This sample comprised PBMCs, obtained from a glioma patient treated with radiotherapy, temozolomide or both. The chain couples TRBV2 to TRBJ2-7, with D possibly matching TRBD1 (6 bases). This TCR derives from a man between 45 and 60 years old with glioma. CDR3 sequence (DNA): TGTGCCGTCCAAAGGCAGGGGTCGCCCTACGAGCAGTACTTC. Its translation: CAVQRQGSPYEQYF.